This T cell receptor (beta chain) stems from a study of tumor-infiltrating lymphocytes in primary liver carcinoma. Turning to the study itself: The patients presented with primary liver carcinoma, which was managed through surgical resection. The five patients, who were men and women, ranged in age from 30 to 69 years. Samples yielded about 3.5 to 7.5 million productive TCRbeta reads, similar across tissue types.

CDR1 and CDR2 from the germline V gene are MNHNS and SASEGT. V dropped 4 bases and J dropped 8; count of bases not matched to a gene: 16. The CDR3 contains 16 residues. Starting from 400 to 500 ng of total RNA, TCR beta cDNA was produced with a primer in the constant region. Employing slightly modified ARM-PCR, three nested multiplex PCR rounds were run, and these gave rise to the TCR beta libraries. Both of the initial two PCR rounds ran for about 11 cycles and employed TRBV1-TRBV30 forward primers alongside a C-beta reverse primer. Each CDR3 protein is one row after TCRdb ran MiXCR on the multiplex PCR reads. This table holds almost 200,000 distinct CDR3 sequences, 65% found once. Unsorted whole blood supplied the blood RNA, and germline DNA was isolated too. Infection with HBV was chronic in patients; they were treatment-naive. Many counts were recorded for this clonotype.

Sequenced material: peripheral blood. The gene calls are TRBV6-1 and TRBJ1-2; 7 bases map to TRBD1. The receptor's source is a woman aged 55-69 years with primary liver carcinoma and hepatitis B virus infection. CDR3 protein: CASSAPHRGFFDGYTF. The CDR3 nucleotides are TGTGCCAGCAGTGCTCCGCACAGGGGTTTTTTCGACGGCTACACCTTC.